This T cell receptor (beta chain) came from a study of blood T cell repertoires in COVID-19. Method: immunoSEQ multiplex PCR; TCRdb's copy keeps in-frame clones and lacks some. The data hold hundreds of thousands of clones, with more than 75% observed a single time. Sequencing was performed on PBMCs or T cells enriched from blood (not recorded which). The TCR originated in a woman between 50 and 59 years old who had recovered from COVID-19.

The DNA of the CDR3 is TGTGCCAGCAGTGAAGTACGGAGGATGGGGGAGACCCAGTACTTC. Protein product: CASSEVRRMGETQYF. This sequence joins TRBV25-1 and TRBJ2-5; weak D call: TRBD2 (5 bases). CDR1 MGHDK and CDR2 SYGVNS come from the germline V gene. V was cut by 2 bases and J by 5 bases, with 15 bases left in between. The CDR3 spans 15 residues.